Following are 4 T cell receptor beta chains from one sample sequenced in a study of T cells in Graves' hyperthyroidism and ophthalmopathy. Amplified regions were TCR beta CDR3 sequences from RNA transcripts. First-round RT-PCR targeting the TCR CDR3 was performed with the HTBI primer set. TCRdb independently ran MiXCR on the multiplex PCR reads; one entry per CDR3 protein. The sample records about 570,000 distinct CDR3 sequences, 46% being singletons. The sample taken for sequencing was peripheral blood or thyroid tissue (not recorded which). These receptors all stem from an adult woman with Graves' disease, either hyperthyroidism or ophthalmopathy (not recorded which).

The chain is built from TRBV30 and TRBJ1-1; D remains unclear. Germline values: CDR1 GTSNPN, CDR2 SVGIG (reference sequence). This CDR3 comprises 14 residues. The ends were cut back, 0 bases at V and 1 base at J, with 9 bases in the middle. DNA for the CDR3: TGTGCCTGGAGTGTACTCCTCACGAACACTGAAGCTTTCTTT. This translates into CAWSVLLTNTEAFF. Filled out from reference TRBV30 and TRBJ1-1, the complete variable domain reads SQTIHQWPATLVQPVGSPLSLECTVEGTSNPNLYWYRQAAGRGLQLLFYSVGIGQISSEVPQNLSASRPQDRQFILSSKKLLLSDSGFYLCAWSVLLTNTEAFFGQGTRLTVV.

This clonotype was detected ten times or more. J is TRBJ1-2 and V is TRBV28, with 8 bases lining up with TRBD1. V was clipped by 5 bases and J by 13 bases; unmatched bases: 6. The CDR3 totals 11 residues. CDR1 is MDHEN, CDR2 SYDVKM, per germline. The CDR3 protein is CASSHRTGITF. In DNA form, the CDR3 reads TGTGCCAGCAGTCACCGGACAGGGATCACCTTC.

This clonotype was detected many times. One end of the junction varies from germline; a read error may be responsible. The gene calls are TRBV5-1 and TRBJ2-2; unclear D gene. Germline assignment: CDR1 SGHRS and CDR2 YFSETQ. This CDR3 contains 13 residues. The DNA for the CDR3 is TGTGCCAGCAGCTTAGTGGGAACCGGGGAGCTGTTTTTT. This gives the protein CASSLVGTGELFF.

Comment on this clonotype: Its ends do not fully match the called genes, so a read error is possible. The gene calls are TRBV10-2 and TRBJ2-7; D is possibly TRBD1 (6 bases). The CDR3 has 14 amino acids. Germline CDR1 reads WSHSY; CDR2 reads SAAADI. The CDR3, as DNA: TGTGCCAGCAGTTGGCGACAGGCCGTCTACGAGCAGTACTTC. Its protein product is CASSWRQAVYEQYF.